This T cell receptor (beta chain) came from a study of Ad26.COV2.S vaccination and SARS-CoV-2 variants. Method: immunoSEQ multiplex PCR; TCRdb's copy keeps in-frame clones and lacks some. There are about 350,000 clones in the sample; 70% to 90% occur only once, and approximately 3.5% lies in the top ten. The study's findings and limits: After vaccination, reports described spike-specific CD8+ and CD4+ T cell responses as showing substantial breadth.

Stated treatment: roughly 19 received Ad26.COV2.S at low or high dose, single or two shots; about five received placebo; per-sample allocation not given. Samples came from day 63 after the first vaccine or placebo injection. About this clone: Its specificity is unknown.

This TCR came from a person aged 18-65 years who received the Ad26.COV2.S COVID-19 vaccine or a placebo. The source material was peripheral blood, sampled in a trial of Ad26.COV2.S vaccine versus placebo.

The CDR3 DNA is TGCAGCGTTGGGGGACTAGCGGGATTGGGGGAGCTGTTTTTT. It codes for CSVGGLAGLGELFF. This sequence joins TRBV29-1 and TRBJ2-2; 13 bases fit TRBD2. The CDR3 loop spans 14 amino acids. Unmatched junction bases numbered 4, after V lost 4 bases and J lost 8 bases. Germline V gene data show CDR1 as SQVTM and CDR2 as ANQGSEA.